This passage covers 9 T cell receptor beta chains from one sample sequenced in a study of T cell responses to AZD1222 COVID-19 vaccine. Produced via immunoSEQ multiplex PCR; TCRdb's table is partial and in-frame only. Of under 150,000 clones in the sample, approximately 89% were seen once. This specimen was peripheral blood, taken 28 days after the second AZD1222 dose. The receptors derive from an adult who received the AZD1222 COVID-19 vaccine.

The chain couples TRBV7-2 to TRBJ1-2; 7 positions match TRBD1. The CDR3 spans 12 residues. V gave up 5 bases and J gave up 8 bases; unmatched junction bases: 5. Germline V gene sequence: CDR1 SGHTA, CDR2 FQGNSA. CDR3 amino acids: CASSTGVWGYTF. The CDR3 DNA reads as TGTGCCAGCAGCACAGGGGTTTGGGGCTACACCTTC. The full variable domain, its missing parts supplied by reference TRBV7-2 and TRBJ1-2, is GAGVSQSPSNKVTEKGKDVELRCDPISGHTALYWYRQSLGQGLEFLIYFQGNSAPDKSGLPSDRFSAERTGGSVSTLTIQRTQQEDSAVYLCASSTGVWGYTFGSGTRLTVV.

V usage is TRBV6-4 and J usage is TRBJ1-4; the match to TRBD1 covers 7 bases. J was trimmed by 5 bases and V by 6 bases; bases with no gene match: 9. Looked up from germline, CDR1 is MRHNA and CDR2 is SNTAGT. The CDR3 is made up of 15 amino acids. The CDR3 is CASSPRQGRNEKLFF. The CDR3 DNA reads as TGTGCCAGCAGCCCCCGACAGGGCCGAAATGAAAAACTGTTTTTT.

The chain employs TRBV15 and TRBJ1-2; TRBD1 agrees at 7 bases. V was pared by 0 bases and J by 0 bases, with 4 bases of the junction left unmatched. The V gene's germline CDR1 is LNHNV and CDR2 YYDKDF (reference sequence). The CDR3 covers 16 residues. CDR3 coding DNA: TGTGCCACCAGCAGAGACAGGGGGATCACTAACTATGGCTACACCTTC. Protein sequence: CATSRDRGITNYGYTF.

This clone was seen more than once but under ten times. V gene TRBV15 combines with J gene TRBJ2-7, with D maybe TRBD2 (5 bases). Trimming removed 1 base from V and 1 base from J, with 11 bases in between. The CDR3 spans 15 residues. CDR1 and CDR2 from the germline V gene are LNHNV and YYDKDF (reference sequence). The chain's CDR3 is CATSRVRERSYEQYF. The CDR3 DNA is TGTGCCACCAGCAGAGTTAGGGAGAGGTCCTACGAGCAGTACTTC. The whole variable domain, filled in from reference TRBV15 and TRBJ2-7, reads DAMVIQNPRYQVTQFGKPVTLSCSQTLNHNVMYWYQQKSSQAPKLLFHYYDKDFNNEADTPDNFQSRRPNTSFCFLDIRSPGLGDTAMYLCATSRVRERSYEQYFGPGTRLTVT.

The chain couples TRBV12-3 or TRBV12-4 to TRBJ1-2; 9 bases match TRBD1. Germline trimming cut 3 bases from V and 7 bases from J; bases unmatched to any gene: 0. CDR3 size: 12 residues. The DNA of the CDR3 is TGTGCCAGCAGTTTGGACAGGGGTGGCTACACCTTC. Translated: CASSLDRGGYTF.

The J gene is TRBJ1-1, the V gene TRBV3-1 (or the pseudogene TRBV3-2); 12 bases agree with TRBD1. Per the germline V gene, CDR1 is LGHDT and CDR2 is YNNKEL (reference sequence). V gave up 10 bases and J gave up 0 bases; unmatched junction bases: 6. The CDR3 consists of 15 residues. In nucleotides, the CDR3 is TGTGCCACCGGGACAGGGGGCATCATGAACACTGAAGCTTTCTTT. Translation: CATGTGGIMNTEAFF.

The chain is built from TRBV6-2 or TRBV6-3 and TRBJ2-2; D unresolved. The CDR3 is 11 residues long. V was cut by 2 bases and J by 6 bases, with 1 base left in between. Germline V lookup: CDR1 MNHEY, CDR2 SVGEGT. The CDR3 reads CASSYPGELFF. The CDR3 nucleotides read TGTGCCAGCAGTTACCCCGGGGAGCTGTTTTTT.

In its sample, this clone was seen once. The rearrangement uses TRBV11-2 and TRBJ1-6, with unresolved D. The V end was cut by 7 bases, the J end by 8 bases, with 6 bases between. Germline CDR1 is SGHAT and CDR2 is FQNNGV. The CDR3 is 11 residues long. The CDR3 region is CASNGDSPLHF. CDR3 bases: TGTGCCAGCAACGGGGATTCACCCCTCCACTTT.

This chain connects TRBV6-5 to TRBJ1-2; D perhaps matches TRBD1 (6 bases). The V gene's germline CDR1 is MNHEY and CDR2 SVGAGI. The CDR3 contains 14 residues. Trimming pared 5 bases from V and 4 bases from J, leaving 14 bases between. CDR3 bases: TGTGCCAGCAGTAAGCGGGGGCTTGCCTATGGCTACACCTTC. It specifies CASSKRGLAYGYTF.